This record covers a single T cell receptor beta chain. Naive CD8 isolation took CD45RO-negative cells positively selected for CCR7 and excluded terminally differentiated effector memory CD45RA+ cells. The CDR3 has 15 residues. With 4 bases removed from V and 0 bases from J, the gap between germline ends came to 12 bases. CDR1 and CDR2 from the germline V gene are LGHNA and YNFKEQ. The data belong to a study of shared clonotypes between healthy human individuals. The assay was carried out at the deep level. Profiling relied on immunoSEQ multiplex PCR, and the TCRdb table lists in-frame clones only, not all of them. This table holds hundreds of thousands of clones, roughly 95% found once.

Sequencing was carried out using naive CD8+ T cells sorted from blood. This TCR came from a woman under 40 in good health. The gene calls are TRBV4-2 and TRBJ1-2; unclear D gene. The CDR3 sequence: CASSPLGSSNYGYTF. The CDR3 bases are TGTGCCAGCAGCCCTTTGGGGAGCTCTAACTATGGCTACACCTTC.